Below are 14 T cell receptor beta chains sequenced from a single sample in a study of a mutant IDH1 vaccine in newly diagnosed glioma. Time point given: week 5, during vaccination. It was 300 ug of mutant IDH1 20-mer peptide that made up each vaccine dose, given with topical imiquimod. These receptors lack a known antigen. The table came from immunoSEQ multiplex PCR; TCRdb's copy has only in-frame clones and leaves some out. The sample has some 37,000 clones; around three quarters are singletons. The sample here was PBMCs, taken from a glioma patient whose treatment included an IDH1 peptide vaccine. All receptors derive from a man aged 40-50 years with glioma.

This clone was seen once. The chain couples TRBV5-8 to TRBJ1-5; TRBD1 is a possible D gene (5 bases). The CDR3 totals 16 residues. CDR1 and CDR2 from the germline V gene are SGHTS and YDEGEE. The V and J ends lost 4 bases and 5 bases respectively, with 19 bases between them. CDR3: CASSIGTGNFHQPQHF. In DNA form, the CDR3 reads TGTGCCAGCAGCATCGGGACGGGTAATTTCCATCAGCCCCAGCATTTT. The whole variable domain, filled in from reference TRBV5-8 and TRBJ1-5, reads EAGVTQSPTHLIKTRGQQATLRCSPISGHTSVYWYQQALGLGLQFLLWYDEGEERNRGNFPPRFSGRQFPNYSSELNVNALELEDSALYLCASSIGTGNFHQPQHFGDGTRLSIL.

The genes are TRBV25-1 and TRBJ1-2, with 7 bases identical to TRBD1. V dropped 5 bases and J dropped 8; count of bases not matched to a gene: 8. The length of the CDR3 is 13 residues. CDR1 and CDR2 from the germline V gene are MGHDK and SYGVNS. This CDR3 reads CASSKTGWRGYTF. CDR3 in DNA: TGTGCCAGCAGTAAGACAGGGTGGAGAGGCTACACCTTC.

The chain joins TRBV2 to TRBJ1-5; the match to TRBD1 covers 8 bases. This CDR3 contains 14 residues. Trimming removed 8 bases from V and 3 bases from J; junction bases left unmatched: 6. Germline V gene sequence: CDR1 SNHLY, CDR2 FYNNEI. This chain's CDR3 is CASAWTGYNQPQHF. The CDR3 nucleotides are TGTGCCAGCGCCTGGACAGGGTACAATCAGCCCCAGCATTTT.

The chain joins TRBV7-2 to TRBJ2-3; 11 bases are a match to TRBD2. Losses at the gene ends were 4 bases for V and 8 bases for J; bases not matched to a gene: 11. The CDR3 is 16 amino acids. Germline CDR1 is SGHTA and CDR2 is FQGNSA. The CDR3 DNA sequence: TGTGCCAGCAGCTCAGCGGATAGCGGGGGGGCGGGTACGCAGTATTTT. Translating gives CASSSADSGGAGTQYF.

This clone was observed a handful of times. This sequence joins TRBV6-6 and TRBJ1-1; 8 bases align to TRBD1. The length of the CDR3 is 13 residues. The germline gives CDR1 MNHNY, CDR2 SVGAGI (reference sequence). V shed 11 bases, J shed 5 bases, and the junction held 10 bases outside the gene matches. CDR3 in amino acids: CAHAKGQGTEAFF. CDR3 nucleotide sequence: TGTGCCCACGCCAAAGGACAGGGAACTGAAGCTTTCTTT.

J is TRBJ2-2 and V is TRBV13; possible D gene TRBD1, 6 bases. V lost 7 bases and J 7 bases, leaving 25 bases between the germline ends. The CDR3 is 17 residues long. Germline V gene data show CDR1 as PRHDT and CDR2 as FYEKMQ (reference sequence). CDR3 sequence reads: CASTSLAYGTLIGELFF. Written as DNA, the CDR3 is TGTGCCAGCACCTCCTTAGCGTACGGGACACTAATCGGGGAGCTGTTTTTT.

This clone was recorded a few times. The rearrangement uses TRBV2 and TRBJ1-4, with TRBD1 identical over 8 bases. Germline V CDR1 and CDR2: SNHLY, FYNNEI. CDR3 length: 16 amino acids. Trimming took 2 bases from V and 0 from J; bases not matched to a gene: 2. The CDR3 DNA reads TGTGCCAGCAGTGAACAGGGGGCGGCAACTAATGAAAAACTGTTTTTT. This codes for CASSEQGAATNEKLFF.

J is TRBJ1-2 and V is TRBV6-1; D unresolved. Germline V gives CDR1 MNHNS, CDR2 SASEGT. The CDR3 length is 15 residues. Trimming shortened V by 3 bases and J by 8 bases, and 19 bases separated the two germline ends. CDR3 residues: CASSDSGRPDRGYTF. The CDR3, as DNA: TGTGCCAGCAGTGATAGTGGACGGCCCGACCGGGGCTACACCTTC.

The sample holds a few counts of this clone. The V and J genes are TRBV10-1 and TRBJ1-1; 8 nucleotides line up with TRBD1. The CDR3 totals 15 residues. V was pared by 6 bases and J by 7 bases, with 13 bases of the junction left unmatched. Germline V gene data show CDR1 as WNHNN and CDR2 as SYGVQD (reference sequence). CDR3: CASSEIRQGRGEAFF. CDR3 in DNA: TGCGCCAGCAGCGAGATAAGACAGGGGCGCGGTGAAGCTTTCTTT.

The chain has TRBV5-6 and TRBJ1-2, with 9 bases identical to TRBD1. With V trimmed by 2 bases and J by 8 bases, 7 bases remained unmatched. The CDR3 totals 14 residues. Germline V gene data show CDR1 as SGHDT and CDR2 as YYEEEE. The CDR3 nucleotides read TGTGCCAGCAGCTTAGGACAGGGGCAATACGGCTACACCTTC. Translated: CASSLGQGQYGYTF.

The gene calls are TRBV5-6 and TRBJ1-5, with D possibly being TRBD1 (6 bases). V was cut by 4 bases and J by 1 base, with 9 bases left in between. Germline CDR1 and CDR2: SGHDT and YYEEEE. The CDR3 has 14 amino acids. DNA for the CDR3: TGTGCCAGCAGCACCAGGGGCAGCAATCAGCCCCAGCATTTT. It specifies CASSTRGSNQPQHF.

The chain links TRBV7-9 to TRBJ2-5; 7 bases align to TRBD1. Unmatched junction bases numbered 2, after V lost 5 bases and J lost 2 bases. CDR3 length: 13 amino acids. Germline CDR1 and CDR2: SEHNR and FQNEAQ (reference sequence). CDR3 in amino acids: CASSQGQQETQYF. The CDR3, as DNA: TGTGCCAGCAGCCAGGGACAGCAAGAGACCCAGTACTTC. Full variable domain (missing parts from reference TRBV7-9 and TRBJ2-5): DTGVSQNPRHKITKRGQNVTFRCDPISEHNRLYWYRQTLGQGPEFLTYFQNEAQLEKSRLLSDRFSAERPKGSFSTLEIQRTEQGDSAMYLCASSQGQQETQYFGPGTRLLVL.

The CDR3: CASSPGLAAHYEQFF. DNA of the CDR3: TGTGCCAGCAGTCCGGGACTAGCGGCCCATTATGAGCAGTTCTTC. The rearrangement uses TRBV27 and TRBJ2-1; 11 positions agree with TRBD2. Germline V gene lookup returns CDR1 MNHEY and CDR2 SMNVEV (reference sequence). This CDR3 contains 15 residues. V gave up 5 bases and J gave up 8 bases; unmatched junction bases: 8.

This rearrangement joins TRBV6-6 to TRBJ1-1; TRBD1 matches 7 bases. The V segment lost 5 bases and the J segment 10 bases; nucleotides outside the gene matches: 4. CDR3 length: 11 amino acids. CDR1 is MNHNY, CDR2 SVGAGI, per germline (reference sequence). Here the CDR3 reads CASSMTGLAFF. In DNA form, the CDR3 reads TGTGCCAGCAGTATGACAGGGTTAGCTTTCTTT.